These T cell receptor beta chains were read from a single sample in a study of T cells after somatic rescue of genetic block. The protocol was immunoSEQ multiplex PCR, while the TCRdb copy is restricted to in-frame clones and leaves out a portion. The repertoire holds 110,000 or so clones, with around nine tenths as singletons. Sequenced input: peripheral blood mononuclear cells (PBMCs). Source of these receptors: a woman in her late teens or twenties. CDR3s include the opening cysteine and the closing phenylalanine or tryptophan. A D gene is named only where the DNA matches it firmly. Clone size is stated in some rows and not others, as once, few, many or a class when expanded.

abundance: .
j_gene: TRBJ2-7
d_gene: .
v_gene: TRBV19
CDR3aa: CASSIMAVSSYEQYF
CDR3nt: TGTGCCAGTAGTATTATGGCAGTTAGCTCCTACGAGCAGTACTTC

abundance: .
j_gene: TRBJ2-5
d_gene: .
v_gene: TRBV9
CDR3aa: CASSVATGGGQETQYF
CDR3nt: TGTGCCAGCAGCGTAGCCACGGGCGGCGGCCAAGAGACCCAGTACTTC

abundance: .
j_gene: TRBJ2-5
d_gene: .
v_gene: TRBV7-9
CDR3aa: CASSQGPTNQETQYF
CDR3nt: TGTGCCAGCAGCCAAGGACCGACCAACCAAGAGACCCAGTACTTC

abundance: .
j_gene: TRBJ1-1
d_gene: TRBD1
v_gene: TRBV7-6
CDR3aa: CASSQNVRDRGTEAFF
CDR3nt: TGTGCCAGCAGTCAGAATGTCCGGGACAGGGGGACTGAAGCTTTCTTT

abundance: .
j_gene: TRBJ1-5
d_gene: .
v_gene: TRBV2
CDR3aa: CASGGSSGNQPQHF
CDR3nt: TGTGCCAGCGGTGGATCTTCGGGCAATCAGCCCCAGCATTTT

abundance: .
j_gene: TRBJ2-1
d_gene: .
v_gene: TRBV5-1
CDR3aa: CASSLGTSTGGEQFF
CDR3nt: TGCGCCAGCAGCTTGGGGACTTCGACCGGGGGTGAGCAGTTCTTC

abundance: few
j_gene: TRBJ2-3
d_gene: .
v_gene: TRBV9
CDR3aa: CASSVATIKSTDTQYF
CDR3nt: TGTGCCAGCAGCGTAGCTACCATCAAAAGCACAGATACGCAGTATTTT

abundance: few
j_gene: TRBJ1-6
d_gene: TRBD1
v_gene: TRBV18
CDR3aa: CASSPKGGQGTSPLHF
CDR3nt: TGTGCCAGCTCACCGAAAGGGGGACAGGGGACTTCACCCCTCCACTTT

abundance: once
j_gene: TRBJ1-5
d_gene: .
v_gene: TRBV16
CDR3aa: CASSQSGYSNQPQHF
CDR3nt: TGTGCCAGCAGCCAATCTGGCTATAGCAATCAGCCCCAGCATTTT

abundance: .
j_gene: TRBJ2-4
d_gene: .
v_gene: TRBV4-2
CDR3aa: CASSQEGAVDIQYF
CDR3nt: TGTGCCAGCAGCCAAGAAGGCGCGGTGGACATTCAGTACTTC

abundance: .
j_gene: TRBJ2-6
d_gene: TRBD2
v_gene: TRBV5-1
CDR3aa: CASSLFAGVHSGANVLTF
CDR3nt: TGCGCCAGCAGCTTATTCGCGGGGGTACACTCTGGGGCCAACGTCCTGACTTTC

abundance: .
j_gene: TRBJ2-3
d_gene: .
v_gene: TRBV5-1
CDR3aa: CASTAGAADTQYF
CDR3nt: TGCGCCAGCACCGCCGGAGCAGCAGATACGCAGTATTTT

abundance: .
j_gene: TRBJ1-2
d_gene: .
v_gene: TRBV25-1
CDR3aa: CASSEWGRRYGYTF
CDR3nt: TGTGCCAGCAGTGAATGGGGCAGGCGATATGGCTACACCTTC

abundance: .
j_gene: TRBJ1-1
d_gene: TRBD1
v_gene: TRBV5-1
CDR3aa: CASSSGGIEAFF
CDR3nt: TGCGCCAGCAGTTCAGGGGGAATTGAAGCTTTCTTT

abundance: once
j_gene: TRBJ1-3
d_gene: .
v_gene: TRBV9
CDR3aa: CASSVGRDSGNTIYF
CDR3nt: TGTGCCAGCAGCGTAGGACGAGACTCTGGAAACACCATATATTTT

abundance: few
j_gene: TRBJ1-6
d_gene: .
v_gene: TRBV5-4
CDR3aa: CASSSINQMGSPLHF
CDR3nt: TGTGCCAGCAGCTCCATCAATCAGATGGGTTCACCCCTCCACTTT

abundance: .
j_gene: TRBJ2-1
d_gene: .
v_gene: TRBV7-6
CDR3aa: CASSLGLVGYNEQFF
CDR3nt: TGTGCCAGCAGCTTAGGTCTAGTTGGGTACAATGAGCAGTTCTTC

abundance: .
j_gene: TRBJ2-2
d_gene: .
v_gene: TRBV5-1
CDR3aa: CASSFATGELFF
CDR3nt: TGCGCCAGCAGCTTCGCCACCGGGGAGCTGTTTTTT

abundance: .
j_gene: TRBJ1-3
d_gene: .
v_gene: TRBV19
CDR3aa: CASSISGAGNTIYF
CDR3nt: TGTGCCAGTAGTATATCCGGGGCTGGAAACACCATATATTTT

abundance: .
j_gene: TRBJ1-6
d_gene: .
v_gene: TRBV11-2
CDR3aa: CASSLPGDSPLHF
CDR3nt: TGTGCCAGCAGCTTGCCAGGGGATTCACCCCTCCACTTT

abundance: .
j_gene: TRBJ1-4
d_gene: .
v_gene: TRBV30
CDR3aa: CAWTEGDYNEKLFF
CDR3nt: TGTGCCTGGACCGAGGGGGATTATAATGAAAAACTGTTTTTT

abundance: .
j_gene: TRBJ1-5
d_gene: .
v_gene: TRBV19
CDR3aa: CASRDISNQPQHF
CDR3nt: TGTGCCAGCCGGGACATCAGCAATCAGCCCCAGCATTTT

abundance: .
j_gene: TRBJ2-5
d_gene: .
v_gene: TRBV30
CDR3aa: CAWSHSGAETQYF
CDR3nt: TGTGCCTGGAGTCACTCGGGGGCAGAGACCCAGTACTTC

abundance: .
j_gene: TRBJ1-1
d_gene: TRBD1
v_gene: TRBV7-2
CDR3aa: CASSLGGTGVKAFF
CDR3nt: TGTGCCAGCAGCTTAGGTGGGACAGGTGTCAAAGCTTTCTTT

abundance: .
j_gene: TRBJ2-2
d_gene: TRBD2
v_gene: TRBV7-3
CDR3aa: CASSLPRGGPTGELFF
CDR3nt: TGTGCCAGCAGCTTGCCGCGGGGGGGCCCCACCGGGGAGCTGTTTTTT

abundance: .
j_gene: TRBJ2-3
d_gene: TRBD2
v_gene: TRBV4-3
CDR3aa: CASSRDWGGSTDTQYF
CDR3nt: TGCGCCAGCAGCCGGGATTGGGGGGGTAGCACAGATACGCAGTATTTT

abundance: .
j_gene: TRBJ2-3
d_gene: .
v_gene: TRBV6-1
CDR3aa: CASSEASTDTQYF
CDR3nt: TGTGCCAGCAGTGAAGCAAGCACAGATACGCAGTATTTT

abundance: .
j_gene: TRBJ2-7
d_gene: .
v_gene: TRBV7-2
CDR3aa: CASSLKASDRYEQYF
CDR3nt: TGTGCCAGCAGCTTAAAGGCTAGCGACCGCTACGAGCAGTACTTC

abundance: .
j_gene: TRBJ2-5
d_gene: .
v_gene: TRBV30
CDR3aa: CAWSVRGLETQYF
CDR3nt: TGTGCCTGGAGTGTACGGGGGCTGGAGACCCAGTACTTC

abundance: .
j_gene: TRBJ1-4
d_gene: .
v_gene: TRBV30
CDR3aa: CAWRLRGATNEKLFF
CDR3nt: TGTGCCTGGAGACTAAGGGGGGCAACTAATGAAAAACTGTTTTTT

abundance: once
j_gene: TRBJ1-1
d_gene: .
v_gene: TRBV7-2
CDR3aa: CASSLHPNTEAFF
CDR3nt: TGTGCCAGCAGCCTACACCCGAACACTGAAGCTTTCTTT

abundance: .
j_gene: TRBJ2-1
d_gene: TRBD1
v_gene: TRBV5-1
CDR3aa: CASSLGTVYNEQFF
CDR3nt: TGCGCCAGCAGCCTGGGGACAGTTTACAATGAGCAGTTCTTC

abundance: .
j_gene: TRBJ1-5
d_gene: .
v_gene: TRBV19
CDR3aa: CASSIRVLGHSNQPQHF
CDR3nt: TGTGCCAGTAGTATTCGGGTTCTCGGCCATAGCAATCAGCCCCAGCATTTT

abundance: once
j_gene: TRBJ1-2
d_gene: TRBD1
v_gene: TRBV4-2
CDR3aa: CASSQDRTGTYGYTF
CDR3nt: TGTGCCAGCAGCCAAGATCGGACAGGAACCTATGGCTACACCTTC

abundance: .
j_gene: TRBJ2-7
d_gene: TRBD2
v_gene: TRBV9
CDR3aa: CASSPLEGGLATF
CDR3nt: TGTGCCAGCAGCCCATTAGAGGGGGGACTAGCCACCTTC

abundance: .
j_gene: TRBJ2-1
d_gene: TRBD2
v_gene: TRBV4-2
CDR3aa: CASSQDGTSGGNEQFF
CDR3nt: TGTGCCAGCAGCCAAGATGGGACTAGCGGGGGGAATGAGCAGTTCTTC

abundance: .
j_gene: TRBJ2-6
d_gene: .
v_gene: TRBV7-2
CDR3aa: CASSLSHRTHSGANVLTF
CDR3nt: TGTGCCAGCAGCTTATCGCACCGAACTCACTCTGGGGCCAACGTCCTGACTTTC

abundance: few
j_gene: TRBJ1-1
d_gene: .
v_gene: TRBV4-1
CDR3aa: CASSQVFRRGMNTEAFF
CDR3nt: TGCGCCAGCAGCCAAGTATTCCGGAGAGGCATGAACACTGAAGCTTTCTTT

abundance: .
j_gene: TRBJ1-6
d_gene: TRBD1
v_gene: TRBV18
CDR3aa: CASQQGADNSPLHF
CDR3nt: TGTGCCAGTCAACAGGGGGCAGATAATTCACCCCTCCACTTT

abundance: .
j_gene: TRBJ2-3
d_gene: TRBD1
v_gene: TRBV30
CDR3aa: CAWSKTGYTDTQYF
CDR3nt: TGTGCCTGGAGTAAGACAGGGTACACAGATACGCAGTATTTT

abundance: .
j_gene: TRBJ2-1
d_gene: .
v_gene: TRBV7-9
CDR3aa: CASSIRQSPSIGNEQFF
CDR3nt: TGTGCCAGCAGCATCAGACAGTCCCCTAGTATTGGGAATGAGCAGTTCTTC

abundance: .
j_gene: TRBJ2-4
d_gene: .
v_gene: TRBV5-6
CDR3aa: CASSQRLAKNIQYF
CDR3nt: TGTGCCAGCAGCCAACGCTTAGCCAAAAACATTCAGTACTTC

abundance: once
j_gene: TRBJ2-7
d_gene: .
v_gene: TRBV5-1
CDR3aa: CASSPLLEGNEQYF
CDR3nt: TGCGCCAGCAGCCCCCTGTTGGAAGGGAACGAGCAGTACTTC

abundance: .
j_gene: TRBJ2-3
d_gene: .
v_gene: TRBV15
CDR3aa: CATSPGLVPAPADTQYF
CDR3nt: TGTGCCACCAGTCCCGGACTCGTCCCCGCCCCGGCAGATACGCAGTATTTT

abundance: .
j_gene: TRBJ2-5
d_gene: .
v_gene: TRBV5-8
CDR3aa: CASTLTLRTSQETQYF
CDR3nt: TGTGCCAGCACCCTTACCCTACGGACATCTCAAGAGACCCAGTACTTC